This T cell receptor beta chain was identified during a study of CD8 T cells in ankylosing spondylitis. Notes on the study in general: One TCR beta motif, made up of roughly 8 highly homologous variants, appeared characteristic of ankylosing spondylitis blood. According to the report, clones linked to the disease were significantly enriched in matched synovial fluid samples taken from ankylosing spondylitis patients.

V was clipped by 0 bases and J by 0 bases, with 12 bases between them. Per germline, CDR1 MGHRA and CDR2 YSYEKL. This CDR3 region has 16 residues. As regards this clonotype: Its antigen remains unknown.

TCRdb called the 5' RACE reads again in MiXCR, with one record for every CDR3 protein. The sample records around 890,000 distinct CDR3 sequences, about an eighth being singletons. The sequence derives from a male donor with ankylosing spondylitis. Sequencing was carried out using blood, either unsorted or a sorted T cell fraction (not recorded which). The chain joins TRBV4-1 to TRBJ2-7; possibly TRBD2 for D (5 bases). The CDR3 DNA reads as TGCGCCAGCAGCCAAGATGGGCCGGGGAGCTCCTACGAGCAGTACTTC. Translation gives CASSQDGPGSSYEQYF.